The present T cell receptor beta chain was sequenced within a study of shared clonotypes between healthy human individuals. Findings of the study overall: Among the subsets, naive ones generally showed larger estimated richness than memory ones. The four-donor shared clonotypes exceeded non-shared clonotypes in generation probability, with non-shared ones scoring lower. Researchers sampled blood only, noting tissue repertoires likely differ.

This clone has a single count. Its cognate antigen is unknown. Per the original data handling: ImmunoSEQ gave junction-only sequences without quality scores, so filtering differed. Using immunoSEQ multiplex PCR, the repertoire was profiled, and TCRdb retains in-frame clones only, with some absent. V, J and clone size were drawn from that table, and D and trimming were deduced from the DNA. Among hundreds of thousands of clones listed, roughly 96% were seen once. Terminally differentiated effector memory CD45RA+ cells were excluded by CCR7 positive selection of CD45RO-negative cells. Germline V gene data show CDR1 as SGHDT and CDR2 as YYEEEE. The CDR3 extends over 15 amino acids. Deletions cut 5 bases from V and 1 base from J, with 15 bases between.

The clonotype comes from a woman under 40 in good health. The source material was naive CD8+ T cells sorted from blood. This sequence joins TRBV5-6 and TRBJ2-5; no clear D. This chain's CDR3 is CASSNGLAVQETQYF. The CDR3 nucleotides are TGTGCCAGCAGTAATGGTCTCGCAGTCCAAGAGACCCAGTACTTC. The whole variable domain, remainder taken from reference TRBV5-6 and TRBJ2-5, is DAGVTQSPTHLIKTRGQQVTLRCSPKSGHDTVSWYQQALGQGPQFIFQYYEEEERQRGNFPDRFSGHQFPNYSSELNVNALLLGDSALYLCASSNGLAVQETQYFGPGTRLLVL.